This note documents a single T cell receptor beta chain sequence. No antigen is known for it. In the PCR, 60 Vbeta and 13 Jbeta primers were used. Using immunoSEQ multiplex PCR, the repertoire was profiled, and TCRdb retains in-frame clones only, with some absent. The repertoire holds approximately 190,000 clones, with approximately 88% as singletons. These data are taken from a study of cytomegalovirus exposure and HLA in healthy donors. Regarding the study as a whole: The dataset shows that most TCR sequences were rare, while some public TCRs occurred in many donors. Researchers catalogued 160 or so TCR beta chains as cytomegalovirus-associated. High specificity and sensitivity for cytomegalovirus status were reported for the classifier.

From germline, CDR1 is LGHNA and CDR2 YNFKEQ. The germline V and J ends were trimmed by 1 base and 5 bases, with 5 bases remaining between them. The CDR3 contains 12 residues. Samples came from healthy bone marrow donors. Source material: PBMCs. This TCR came from a woman in her forties or fifties in good health and CMV-seropositive. The rearrangement links TRBV4-2 to TRBJ1-2; D ambiguous. CDR3 residues: CASSQGLYGYTF. CDR3 in DNA: TGTGCCAGCAGCCAAGGGCTTTATGGCTACACCTTC.